Shown below are 12 T cell receptor beta chains from a single sample sequenced in a study of blood T cell repertoires in COVID-19. The protocol was immunoSEQ multiplex PCR, while the TCRdb copy is restricted to in-frame clones and leaves out a portion. The data show approximately 100,000 clones, 88% seen once. The sequenced sample consisted of peripheral blood. Receptors were obtained from a woman between 55 and 75 years old with acute or convalescent COVID-19.

This sequence joins TRBV14 and TRBJ2-1; D is perhaps TRBD2 (5 bases). This CDR3 region has 15 residues. Looked up from germline, CDR1 is SGHDN and CDR2 is FVKESK. V was clipped by 1 base and J by 6 bases, with 13 bases between them. This CDR3 is CASSQAGTAFNEQFF. CDR3 in DNA: TGTGCCAGCAGCCAAGCGGGAACGGCGTTCAATGAGCAGTTCTTC.

The chain has TRBV12-3 or TRBV12-4 and TRBJ1-2; D possibly corresponds to TRBD1 (6 bases). V was clipped by 10 bases and J by 4 bases, with 16 bases between them. The CDR3 totals 13 residues. The CDR3, as DNA: TGTGCCACCCCGGGAGGGGGGTTCTATGGCTACACCTTC. As protein: CATPGGGFYGYTF.

This clone appeared a few times. The gene calls are TRBV28 and TRBJ2-7; 8 bases agree with TRBD2. The CDR3 is made up of 15 amino acids. The J segment lost 6 bases and the V segment lost 6 bases, leaving 13 bases of the junction unmatched. Germline V CDR1 and CDR2: MDHEN, SYDVKM. CDR3 DNA sequence: TGTGCCAGCAGACGGGCCGGGACTAGTAGATTCGAGCAGTACTTC. This gives the protein CASRRAGTSRFEQYF.

V gene TRBV9 combines with J gene TRBJ1-2; 7 bases are shared with TRBD1. In germline, CDR1 is SGDLS, CDR2 YYNGEE. The CDR3 totals 14 residues. The J segment lost 8 bases and the V segment lost 0 bases, leaving 7 bases of the junction unmatched. The CDR3: CASSVGGTVEGYTF. In DNA, the CDR3 is TGTGCCAGCAGCGTAGGCGGGACAGTTGAAGGCTACACCTTC.

The chain is built from TRBV28 and TRBJ2-1; 10 bases align to TRBD2. The germline V gene encodes CDR1 MDHEN and CDR2 SYDVKM. Germline trimming cut 5 bases from V and 8 bases from J; bases unmatched to any gene: 12. The CDR3 is 16 residues long. CDR3 sequence (DNA): TGTGCCAGCAGTCCCCTCCTAGCGGGAGAGTGGGATGAGCAGTTCTTC. Residues: CASSPLLAGEWDEQFF. Based on the CDR3 plus reference TRBV28 and TRBJ2-1, the full variable domain is DVKVTQSSRYLVKRTGEKVFLECVQDMDHENMFWYRQDPGLGLRLIYFSYDVKMKEKGDIPEGYSVSREKKERFSLILESASTNQTSMYLCASSPLLAGEWDEQFFGPGTRLTVL.

This chain links TRBV2 with TRBJ1-6; TRBD1 matches 7 bases. Germline CDR1 is SNHLY and CDR2 is FYNNEI. The trim removed 2 bases at V and 10 bases at J, leaving 5 bases unmatched. CDR3 length equals 14 residues. CDR3 nucleotides: TGTGCCAGCAGTGAATCAGGGGGTCTGTCACCCCTCCACTTT. As protein: CASSESGGLSPLHF.

This clone occurred once. V and J are TRBV30 and TRBJ1-3, with no clear D. This CDR3 is built from 15 residues. Per the germline V gene, CDR1 is GTSNPN and CDR2 is SVGIG (reference sequence). V shed 3 bases and J shed 3 bases, with 15 bases lying between them. CDR3 region: CAWSPRGRIGNTIYF. The CDR3 bases are TGTGCCTGGAGCCCGAGAGGGCGTATTGGAAACACCATATATTTT.

The table lists this clone with a count of one. The chain has TRBV18 and TRBJ2-3, with 11 bases aligning to TRBD2. This CDR3 contains 16 residues. Germline V gene data show CDR1 as KGHSH and CDR2 as LQKENI. V lost 0 bases and J lost 10; bases outside the gene matches: 9. Written as DNA, the CDR3 is TGTGCCAGCTCACCACCGTTAGCGGGAGGGCCCGTTGCGCAGTATTTT. Its translation: CASSPPLAGGPVAQYF.

The gene calls are TRBV18 and TRBJ2-2; possible D gene TRBD2, 5 bases. The CDR3 runs 16 residues. V shed 6 bases and J shed 5 bases, with 19 bases lying between them. Per the germline V gene, CDR1 is KGHSH and CDR2 is LQKENI. CDR3 residues: CASSHEGELRTGELFF. CDR3 nucleotides: TGTGCCAGCTCGCACGAGGGAGAGCTCCGGACCGGGGAGCTGTTTTTT.

This sequence joins TRBV3-1 (or the pseudogene TRBV3-2) and TRBJ2-7; D gene unclear. The CDR3 consists of 12 residues. Trimming cost V 3 bases and J 6 bases, with 9 bases left between them. The germline CDR1 and CDR2 sequences are LGHDT and YNNKEL (reference sequence). CDR3 region: CASSHRVSEQYF. CDR3 nucleotides: TGTGCCAGCAGCCATAGAGTCTCCGAGCAGTACTTC.

J is TRBJ2-7 and V is TRBV24-1; the match to TRBD1 covers 7 bases. From germline, CDR1 is KGHDR and CDR2 SFDVKD. This CDR3 comprises 15 residues. The junction had 6 bases not matched to a gene; V was cut back by 2 bases and J by 3 bases. The CDR3 sequence: CATSDCSRDSYEQYV. In DNA, the CDR3 is TGTGCCACCAGTGATTGCAGCCGGGACAGCTACGAGCAGTACGTC.

The chain uses TRBV6-5 and TRBJ1-1, with D possibly matching TRBD1 (6 bases). The V end lost 0 bases, the J end lost 4 bases, and 9 bases lay between the germline ends. This CDR3 has 14 residues. Germline CDR1 MNHEY, CDR2 SVGAGI. CDR3: CASSYSTRGTEAFF. Written as DNA, the CDR3 is TGTGCCAGCAGTTACTCGACCAGGGGCACTGAAGCTTTCTTT.